This section outlines one TCR beta chain sequence together with its context. Its antigen remains undetermined. Per-nucleotide qualities are absent, and no much larger clonotype sits a single base away. The record originates from a study of cytomegalovirus exposure and HLA in healthy donors (dated by TCRdb to about 2017). For context, the study as a whole: An earlier analysis of around 600 of the donors reported 250 to 300 Gb of sequence data and 100 million to 130 million unique TCR beta sequences from roughly 180 million T cells. Around 320 gigabases of sequencing data and some 85 million unique TCR sequences were included in an early release covering several hundred HLA-typed donors. Of the roughly 410 genotyped donors, over 80% were placed in the genetic ancestry cluster associated with self-reported Caucasian donors. The study aimed to test whether cataloging public T cell receptors could reveal signatures of past pathogen exposure. The study used immunosequencing to profile the T cell repertoires of 600 to 850 subjects and linked those repertoires to cytomegalovirus serostatus. Besides the first cohort of some 670 subjects, a separate validation cohort made up of roughly 130 different subjects was used. High-throughput TCR immunosequencing, statistical association of individual TCRs with disease status, and machine learning were combined to predict cytomegalovirus infection status. A later analysis re-examined previously published TCR beta repertoires from about 700 donors and added high-resolution HLA genotyping to investigate patterns of TCR occurrence. The later analysis used no new phenotypic data to find candidate immune exposures, relying instead on TCR beta sequences and their occurrence across donors. An earlier analysis of approximately 580 of the donors used high-throughput TCR beta sequencing to judge whether each TCR beta V gene segment behaved as functional or pseudogenic. Donor age, sex, ethnicity and CMV serostatus were collected together with the repertoire data. A later genetic analysis used genome-wide SNP genotypes for about 65% of the roughly 700 donors, treating that subset as a discovery cohort. Every repertoire in the discovery cohort had been generated on one and the same sequencing platform. Class I and class II HLA loci were covered by the typing at four-digit resolution. Typing coverage varied by locus: roughly 620-640 donors for A, B, C, DRB1 and DQB1; approximately 520 for DQA1; over 600 for DPA1; around 490 for DPB1. A handful of DR-DQ haplotypes were handled as single units for association and clustering because linkage in the cohort was strong. Across 300 to 400 genotyped donors of the cohort, an average of approximately 240,000 unique TCR beta nucleotide sequences per donor were sequenced, and 15% to 20% of those sequences were non-productive. The study at large found these results: A later analysis found that HLA-associated TCR beta chains were more clonally expanded and had lower generation probabilities than equally common non-associated chains. Correlated functional status among segregating V segments might reflect linkage disequilibrium, but an unknown experimental factor could not be ruled out. A group of highly shared sequence variants was considered likely to be a technical artifact of the sequencing pipeline. When HLA alleles, especially DR and DQ, strongly co-occurred, attributing TCR associations to individual alleles was difficult. The study gave a list of some 150 TCR beta chains associated with cytomegalovirus. The presence/absence analyses assumed that sequencing depth was roughly uniform across donors, and that assumption may not be true. A further reported finding was that TCR beta sequences accurately predicted the HLA-A and HLA-B alleles for most subjects in the first cohort. The classifier was reported to diagnose cytomegalovirus status with high specificity and sensitivity in both the original and validation cohorts. A later analysis found that TCR association rates varied across HLA loci, with DRB1 alleles showing the most associated TCRs and HLA-C alleles the fewest. Most CMV-associated TCR beta chains appeared to be HLA-restricted in a later analysis, and the HLA associations seemed to be driven largely by CMV exposure. Around 16 rarely observed V segments, including chromosome 9 orphons, were excluded from the earlier analysis of several hundred of the donors because counts were too low. CMV serostatus was the only immune exposure information available for the cohort. Because the 87-base-pair reads could not distinguish some IMGT-functional V segments, including TRBV6-2 and TRBV6-3, those segments were excluded. Most TCR sequences were seen in very few donors, while some public TCRs were found in many individuals. The cohort was sequenced for TCR beta chains only, and without alpha or paired-chain data the features that could be detected were limited. V-gene and J-gene trimming of TCR beta chains was associated with a missense DCLRE1C variant in a later genetic analysis, and the association was replicated in an independent cohort. Because HLA typing was missing for some donors at each locus, association tests included only the typed subset. In a later analysis, several top co-occurrence clusters were reported to appear linked to parvovirus B19, influenza, CMV and Epstein-Barr virus. A later analysis associated 15,000 to 20,000 TCR beta sequences with specific HLA alleles at a false discovery rate of 0.05. The authors suggested that the approach could potentially be extended to other disease states and immunological phenotypes. In vitro tests confirmed that a few of the cytomegalovirus-associated TCR beta chains recognize cytomegalovirus antigens. Compared with the roughly 670-donor mean, donors in an Asian-associated ancestry cluster had fewer N-insertions in productive TCRs, according to a later genetic analysis. In an earlier analysis of over 550 of the donors, most TCR beta V segments were observed in productive rearrangements about 87% or about 30% of the time, broadly matching IMGT annotations.

Library preparation used the immunoSEQ multiplex PCR assay. A mixture of 60 forward primers for TCR Vbeta segments and 13 reverse primers for TCR Jbeta segments was used in the multiplex PCR. The CDR3 region of rearranged TCR beta genes was amplified from genomic DNA by a multiplex PCR assay. On the Illumina HiSeq System, the amplified TCR beta libraries were sequenced as 87-base-pair reads. On the authors' methods: Across the 500 to 850 repertoires, a later analysis counted approximately 75 million unique TCR beta chains, approximately 12 million of which were shared by at least two donors. Raw reads were error-corrected and collapsed into unique sequences with a nearest-neighbor algorithm that merged closely related sequences to remove PCR and sequencing errors. V, D and J gene segments were assigned by aligning CDR3 sequences to IMGT reference sequences. For a sequence to be retained, at least a six-nucleotide match to both a V gene segment and a J gene segment was required. A rearrangement was called productive if the CDR3 had no stop codons and remained in frame with V and J, and every other rearrangement was called non-productive. CDR3 was defined by IMGT convention, running from the second conserved V-encoded cysteine to the conserved J-encoded phenylalanine. The earlier analysis of 450 to 750 of the donors excluded any sequence lacking an unambiguous match to a single V gene segment. In an earlier analysis of approximately 590 of the donors, a V segment was called functional when productive rearrangements were above 56.7%, and segregating when the standard deviation between donors exceeded 5%. A statistical classification framework was built to diagnose cytomegalovirus status from the catalog of TCR beta chain sequences. In a later analysis, TCR nucleotide sequences were compared against IMGT/GENE-DB human TR gene sequences so that V and J genes could be assigned. A later analysis assigned CDR3 sequences and most-parsimonious VDJ recombination scenarios with the TCRdist pipeline. In a later analysis, every TCR beta chain was defined by the combination of its CDR3 amino acid sequence and its V-gene family, and reads without a unique V-gene family were dropped. In a later analysis, 450 to 600 highly shared, low-generation-probability nucleotide sequences were removed to address suspected cross-contamination and a sequencing artifact. In a later analysis, a clonal expansion index for each public chain was calculated from normalized within-repertoire ranks of inferred template counts. In a later analysis, generation probabilities were computed with a VDJ recombination model fitted to out-of-frame rearrangements, and the resulting probabilities were checked against IGoR. Hypergeometric tests were used in a later analysis to score TCR-TCR, TCR-HLA and TCR-CMV co-occurrence, with a repertoire-size bias correction applied to the TCR pairs. In a later analysis, false discovery rates were estimated by permuting HLA or CMV assignments 20 times. A later analysis grouped co-occurring TCRs with DBSCAN, adding TCRdist sequence similarity when clustering within HLA-allele-positive subsets. Repertoires with fewer than 30,000 or more than 120,000 public chains, plus five repertoires with anomalous nucleotide sharing, were excluded from co-occurrence clustering. In TCRdb, the immuneACCESS table is reduced to in-frame sequences with V and J assigned. These tables do not hold every clone; where another copy was compared, an unresolved V gene accounts for under half, and the others remain unexplained. The DNA was the basis for D and trimming; V, J and clone size are from that table. This sample gives around 210,000 clones in total; over 75% of them show up just once. About 2.7% of the sample is taken by the ten largest.

The cohort consisted of 600 or so healthy bone marrow donors. At the time of sampling, all cohort members were nominally healthy, though unrecorded immune exposures were likely present. The donor tested CMV seronegative and was one of the 352 seronegative cohort members. A peripheral blood sample was provided by each donor, and peripheral blood mononuclear cells were used for TCR beta sequencing. Genomic DNA was extracted from the blood cell samples with the Qiagen DNeasy Blood Extraction Kit. V loses 6 bases, J loses 0 bases, and the germline ends lie 8 bases apart. Based on the germline V gene, the CDR1 and CDR2 sequences are SQVTM and ANQGSEA. CDR3 length: 13 amino acids, cysteine to phenylalanine. The only DNA kept is the CDR3, 39 bases in frame from the first base.

This TCR came from a woman in her 30s in good health and CMV-seronegative. Here the chain combines TRBV29-1 and TRBJ1-4, with the identity of the D gene unclear. Sequences were obtained from PBMCs. The CDR3 in this case is CSVGGATNEKLFF. The bases read TGCAGCGTGGGAGGAGCAACTAATGAAAAACTGTTTTTT.